A single sample is the source of the 23 T cell receptor beta chains below, sequenced in a study of cytomegalovirus exposure and HLA in healthy donors. The PCR contained 60 Vbeta and 13 Jbeta primers. The table came from immunoSEQ multiplex PCR; TCRdb's copy has only in-frame clones and leaves some out. The data contain fewer than 250,000 clones, approximately 80% of them singletons. The sample consisted of PBMCs. Receptors were obtained from a young man in good health and CMV-seronegative.

The chain links TRBV6-6 to TRBJ2-1; D possibly corresponds to TRBD1 (6 bases). Germline-derived CDR1 and CDR2 are MNHNY and SVGAGI (reference sequence). The V gene lost 4 bases and the J gene lost 3 bases, with 16 bases spanning the gap. There are 16 residues in the CDR3. CDR3 sequence (DNA): TGTGCCAGCAGTTTCTTCCAGGGGAATTACTACAATGAGCAGTTCTTC. Translating gives CASSFFQGNYYNEQFF.

Notes on this clone: Relative to the germline gene, one junction end is altered; a read error may explain this. The V call is TRBV19, the J call TRBJ2-6; 7 bases match TRBD1. Germline V lookup: CDR1 LNHDA, CDR2 SQIVND (reference sequence). The CDR3 length is 16 residues. The CDR3 protein is CASSNDRVEGASVLTF. The CDR3 coding sequence is TGTGCCAGTAGTAATGACAGGGTAGAAGGGGCCAGCGTCCTGACTTTC.

This clone was observed a few times. The chain has TRBV6-5 and TRBJ2-3; TRBD2 matches 7 bases. This CDR3 contains 14 residues. From germline, CDR1 is MNHEY and CDR2 SVGAGI. The V and J ends lost 6 bases and 1 base, in that order; junction bases with no gene match: 4. CDR3 bases: TGTGCCAGCAGGGTAGCGGGCCGCACAGATACGCAGTATTTT. It specifies CASRVAGRTDTQYF.

V gene TRBV7-2 combines with J gene TRBJ2-1, with D possibly being TRBD2 (5 bases). V gave up 3 bases and J gave up 7 bases, with 19 bases separating them. This CDR3 region has 16 residues. Germline CDR1 SGHTA, CDR2 FQGNSA. The CDR3 is CASSFLPLGLPNEQFF. CDR3 bases: TGTGCCAGCAGCTTTCTGCCTTTAGGACTGCCTAATGAGCAGTTCTTC.

This clone was recorded only once. This sequence joins TRBV19 and TRBJ2-1, with 11 positions matching TRBD2. Germline lookup yields CDR1 LNHDA and CDR2 SQIVND (reference sequence). V lost 3 bases, J lost 5 bases, and 3 bases stayed unmatched. The length of the CDR3 is 15 residues. CDR3 residues: CASSIRGLADNEQFF. The CDR3 nucleotides are TGTGCCAGTAGTATTAGGGGACTAGCGGACAATGAGCAGTTCTTC. The variable domain in full, completed from reference TRBV19 and TRBJ2-1, reads DGGITQSPKYLFRKEGQNVTLSCEQNLNHDAMYWYRQDPGQGLRLIYYSQIVNDFQKGDIAEGYSVSREKKESFPLTVTSAQKNPTAFYLCASSIRGLADNEQFFGPGTRLTVL.

The V call is TRBV19, the J call TRBJ2-7, with 7 positions matching TRBD1. The CDR3 runs 11 residues. Germline-derived CDR1 and CDR2 are LNHDA and SQIVND (reference sequence). CDR3 loop: CARGLPYEQYF. For the CDR3, the DNA is TGTGCGAGGGGGCTCCCCTACGAGCAGTACTTC.

The chain joins TRBV7-3 to TRBJ1-2; D is undetermined. Germline V CDR1 and CDR2: SGHTA, FQGTGA. Deletions cut 2 bases from V and 8 bases from J, with 12 bases between. The CDR3 loop spans 13 amino acids. The CDR3 DNA reads TGTGCCAGCAGCTTACACCGGGAGGGCGGCTACACCTTC. It is translated as CASSLHREGGYTF. The complete variable domain, with remaining parts taken from reference TRBV7-3 and TRBJ1-2, reads GAGVSQTPSNKVTEKGKYVELRCDPISGHTALYWYRQSLGQGPEFLIYFQGTGAADDSGLPNDRFFAVRPEGSVSTLKIQRTERGDSAVYLCASSLHREGGYTFGSGTRLTVV.

The rearrangement links TRBV6-6 to TRBJ1-3; unclear D gene. Trimming took 6 bases from V and 0 from J, leaving 12 bases between them. Germline CDR1 reads MNHNY; CDR2 reads SVGAGI (reference sequence). The CDR3 is 15 residues long. For the CDR3, the DNA is TGTGCCAGCAGCCCCTTGGCCCGCTCTGGAAACACCATATATTTT. Protein sequence: CASSPLARSGNTIYF.

Note on this clone: Additional DNA sequences in this sample encode the identical CDR3. The chain is built from TRBV25-1 and TRBJ1-1, with D possibly TRBD1 on 6 matching bases. The CDR3 totals 14 residues. Germline assignment: CDR1 MGHDK and CDR2 SYGVNS. V was pared by 6 bases and J by 4 bases, with 15 bases between. The CDR3 nucleotides are TGTGCCAGCAGCAAGACGGGGGGCGGCACTGAAGCTTTCTTT. This sequence encodes CASSKTGGGTEAFF.

The chain carries TRBV5-4 and TRBJ2-2, with 8 bases that match TRBD1. The germline CDR1 and CDR2 sequences are SGHNT and YYREEE (reference sequence). This CDR3 contains 16 residues. The junction had 9 bases not matched to a gene; V was cut back by 1 base and J by 7 bases. The CDR3 here is CASSLWTGSRGGELFF. The CDR3 nucleotides read TGTGCCAGCAGCTTGTGGACAGGGTCACGGGGCGGGGAGCTGTTTTTT.

V usage is TRBV19 and J usage is TRBJ2-1, with D perhaps TRBD1 (6 bases). The ends were cut back, 3 bases at V and 8 bases at J, with 11 bases in the middle. This CDR3 has 13 amino acids. Germline V lookup: CDR1 LNHDA, CDR2 SQIVND (reference sequence). The CDR3 DNA reads as TGTGCCAGTAGTATGGTAGGGGGTGATGAGCAGTTCTTC. Its protein is CASSMVGGDEQFF.

The V gene is TRBV15, the J gene TRBJ2-5; 9 nucleotides align to TRBD1. The CDR3 length is 14 residues. Germline-derived CDR1 and CDR2 are LNHNV and YYDKDF (reference sequence). V shed 5 bases and J 4 bases; nucleotides not matched to a gene: 5. CDR3 protein: CATSPGQGRETQYF. The CDR3 coding sequence is TGTGCCACCAGCCCCGGACAGGGGAGAGAGACCCAGTACTTC.

The chain has TRBV7-9 and TRBJ2-7, with a tentative D call TRBD2 (7 bases). This CDR3 comprises 13 residues. Germline CDR1 reads SEHNR; CDR2 reads FQNEAQ (reference sequence). V was shortened by 8 bases and J by 2 bases, with 13 bases between the two germline ends. The CDR3 nucleotides read TGTGCCAGCGGGGGGGGACACCCCTACGAGCAGTACTTC. As protein: CASGGGHPYEQYF.

The genes are TRBV27 and TRBJ2-5; 7 bases map to TRBD1. V was clipped by 6 bases and J by 1 base; unmatched bases: 11. The CDR3 runs to 16 residues. Germline values: CDR1 MNHEY, CDR2 SMNVEV (reference sequence). CDR3 bases: TGTGCCAGCAGCCCAAGCTTGGGACAGCTCCAAGAGACCCAGTACTTC. It codes for CASSPSLGQLQETQYF.

The genes are TRBV4-3 and TRBJ2-7; 8 bases fit TRBD1. V trimming: 1 base; J trimming: 5 bases; junction bases outside the gene matches: 7. The CDR3 extends over 15 amino acids. Per germline, CDR1 LGHNA and CDR2 YSLEER. The chain's CDR3 is CASSQAGTGRHEQYF. CDR3 bases: TGCGCCAGCAGCCAAGCCGGGACAGGACGCCACGAGCAGTACTTC.

The chain carries TRBV19 and TRBJ1-5; 11 bases align to TRBD1. CDR3 length: 16 residues. J lost 9 bases, V lost 7 bases, and 14 bases had no gene match. Germline V lookup: CDR1 LNHDA, CDR2 SQIVND (reference sequence). CDR3 nucleotides: TGTGCCAGTACCCCGACCGGGACAGGGGGTGTAGGGCCCCAGCATTTT. Protein product: CASTPTGTGGVGPQHF.

A remark on this clone: Additional DNA sequences in this sample encode the identical CDR3. The rearrangement uses TRBV28 and TRBJ1-2, with 7 bases fitting TRBD1. Germline V gives CDR1 MDHEN, CDR2 SYDVKM. V trimming: 5 bases; J trimming: 3 bases; junction bases outside the gene matches: 3. The length of the CDR3 is 13 residues. The CDR3 bases are TGTGCCAGCAGTGAAACAGGGGACTATGGCTACACCTTC. Protein: CASSETGDYGYTF.

The chain couples TRBV6-1 to TRBJ2-5; 7 bases line up with TRBD1. V shed 7 bases, J shed 5 bases, and the junction held 7 bases outside the gene matches. Germline assignment: CDR1 MNHNS and CDR2 SASEGT. CDR3 length equals 13 residues. CDR3 sequence: CASNEGARETQYF. The CDR3 coding sequence is TGTGCCAGCAACGAGGGGGCACGGGAGACCCAGTACTTC.

The chain combines TRBV7-9 with TRBJ2-1; D gene unclear. V gave up 1 base and J gave up 2 bases, with 3 bases separating them. The CDR3 contains 13 residues. Germline V gene sequence: CDR1 SEHNR, CDR2 FQNEAQ (reference sequence). This chain's CDR3 is CASSLGAYNEQFF. DNA of the CDR3: TGTGCCAGCAGCTTAGGAGCCTACAATGAGCAGTTCTTC.

This sequence joins TRBV15 and TRBJ1-1; D is perhaps TRBD1 (6 bases). The CDR3 has 16 amino acids. Trimming took off 0 bases at V and 8 bases at J, with 19 bases between the two ends. In germline, CDR1 is LNHNV, CDR2 YYDKDF (reference sequence). The CDR3 is CATSRDRSDRRPEAFF. CDR3 nucleotides: TGTGCCACCAGCAGAGATCGTTCCGACAGGAGGCCCGAAGCTTTCTTT.

This clone was counted once. Relative to the germline gene, one junction end is altered; a read error may explain this. This chain joins TRBV19 and TRBJ2-6, with D possibly being TRBD1 (6 bases). The CDR3 spans 16 residues. Germline CDR1 reads LNHDA; CDR2 reads SQIVND (reference sequence). The CDR3 sequence: CASSATGSSGASVLTF. CDR3 DNA sequence: TGTGCCAGTAGTGCGACAGGAAGCTCTGGGGCCAGCGTCCTGACTTTC.

The gene calls are TRBV4-3 and TRBJ1-1; D is perhaps TRBD1 (6 bases). CDR3 length: 13 residues. V was shortened by 0 bases and J by 7 bases, with 9 bases between the two germline ends. Germline V gene lookup returns CDR1 LGHNA and CDR2 YSLEER. This chain's CDR3 is CASSQDWTVEAFF. As DNA, the CDR3 is TGCGCCAGCAGCCAAGATTGGACAGTTGAAGCTTTCTTT.

This clone was observed a handful of times. The rearrangement links TRBV5-4 to TRBJ1-1; TRBD1 is a possible D gene (6 bases). From germline, CDR1 is SGHNT and CDR2 YYREEE (reference sequence). This CDR3 region has 15 residues. Trimming took 4 bases from V and 3 from J, leaving 16 bases between them. The CDR3 bases are TGTGCCAGCAGCCTCCCACAGGGTAGGGACACTGAAGCTTTCTTT. Translation: CASSLPQGRDTEAFF. Full variable domain (missing parts from reference TRBV5-4 and TRBJ1-1): ETGVTQSPTHLIKTRGQQVTLRCSSQSGHNTVSWYQQALGQGPQFIFQYYREEENGRGNFPPRFSGLQFPNYSSELNVNALELDDSALYLCASSLPQGRDTEAFFGQGTRLTVV.